The 29 T cell receptor beta chains reported below all come from one sample, sequenced in a study of blood T cell repertoires in COVID-19. The table came from immunoSEQ multiplex PCR; TCRdb's copy has only in-frame clones and leaves some out. The sample holds fewer than 150,000 clones, 84% seen once. The sequenced sample consisted of peripheral blood. The receptors shown here come from a human donor in a cohort sampled during active COVID-19.

The gene calls are TRBV9 and TRBJ2-7; weak D call: TRBD1 (6 bases). V lost 0 bases and J lost 4, with 11 bases in between. The V gene's germline CDR1 is SGDLS and CDR2 YYNGEE. The CDR3 covers 14 residues. The chain's CDR3 is CASSVGPQGYEQYF. As DNA, the CDR3 is TGTGCCAGCAGCGTAGGGCCCCAGGGGTACGAGCAGTACTTC.

A single count supports this clone. The genes are TRBV7-6 and TRBJ2-3; 11 nucleotides match TRBD2. The CDR3 extends over 15 amino acids. The V gene's germline CDR1 is SGHVS and CDR2 FNYEAQ. The junction had 8 bases not matched to a gene; V was cut back by 7 bases and J by 5 bases. The CDR3 coding sequence is TGTGCCAGCACCCGTAGCGGGGGGGCCGGAGATACGCAGTATTTT. This encodes CASTRSGGAGDTQYF.

The V call is TRBV11-3, the J call TRBJ2-1; D gene ambiguous. CDR1 and CDR2 (germline): SGHNT, YENEEA. The V end lost 2 bases, the J end lost 13 bases, and 21 bases lay between the germline ends. This CDR3 has 15 amino acids. The chain's CDR3 is CASSLLPGCDFFQFF. The CDR3 DNA reads as TGTGCCAGCAGCTTACTCCCAGGATGTGATTTCTTTCAGTTCTTC.

V usage is TRBV2 and J usage is TRBJ2-2; 14 nucleotides line up with TRBD2. This CDR3 contains 14 residues. The trim removed 8 bases at V and 5 bases at J, leaving 1 base unmatched. The germline CDR1 and CDR2 sequences are SNHLY and FYNNEI. The CDR3 here is CASRLAGGTGELFF. The CDR3 coding sequence is TGTGCCAGCCGACTAGCGGGGGGGACCGGGGAGCTGTTTTTT.

Only a few counts were recorded for this clone. The chain combines TRBV7-9 with TRBJ1-1; D is unresolved. The CDR3 has 14 amino acids. Per germline, CDR1 SEHNR and CDR2 FQNEAQ (reference sequence). The V and J ends lost 4 bases and 4 bases respectively, with 13 bases between them. In DNA form, the CDR3 reads TGTGCCAGCAGCTATACTCAGGCCTCCACTGAAGCTTTCTTT. Translating gives CASSYTQASTEAFF.

The V call is TRBV29-1, the J call TRBJ1-2; maybe TRBD1 (5 bases). Germline V lookup: CDR1 SQVTM, CDR2 ANQGSEA. This CDR3 is built from 13 residues. V was pared by 3 bases and J by 3 bases, with 11 bases between. The CDR3 here is CSVEASGYYGYTF. DNA of the CDR3: TGCAGCGTTGAGGCCTCAGGGTACTATGGCTACACCTTC. Variable domain in full (rest from reference TRBV29-1 and TRBJ1-2): SAVISQKPSRDICQRGTSLTIQCQVDSQVTMMFWYRQQPGQSLTLIATANQGSEATYESGFVIDKFPISRPNLTFSTLTVSNMSPEDSSIYLCSVEASGYYGYTFGSGTRLTVV.

The chain couples TRBV2 to TRBJ2-5, with 8 bases matching TRBD1. The CDR3 spans 14 residues. The trim removed 6 bases at V and 4 bases at J, leaving 7 bases unmatched. Germline assignment: CDR1 SNHLY and CDR2 FYNNEI. CDR3 DNA sequence: TGTGCCAGCAGCGCCGGACAGGGCGGAGAGACCCAGTACTTC. Its protein product is CASSAGQGGETQYF.

The chain joins TRBV5-6 to TRBJ2-5; TRBD1 matches at 7 bases. This CDR3 region has 15 residues. J was trimmed by 5 bases and V by 4 bases; bases with no gene match: 11. Per germline, CDR1 SGHDT and CDR2 YYEEEE. Written as DNA, the CDR3 is TGTGCCAGCAGCGTGGTCCGGGACAGATGGGAGACCCAGTACTTC. This gives the protein CASSVVRDRWETQYF.

Turning to this clone: Other DNA sequences from this sample encode an identical CDR3 as well. V gene TRBV5-1 combines with J gene TRBJ2-3, with 8 bases aligning to TRBD2. This CDR3 is built from 14 residues. Germline-derived CDR1 and CDR2 are SGHRS and YFSETQ. J gave up 4 bases and V 0 bases, and 1 base lay outside the gene matches. DNA of the CDR3: TGCGCCAGCAGCTTGGCGGGGGGGGCAGATACGCAGTATTTT. Amino acid sequence: CASSLAGGADTQYF.

This sequence joins TRBV5-1 and TRBJ2-5; TRBD2 agrees at 8 bases. V shed 1 base, J shed 4 bases, and the junction held 6 bases outside the gene matches. This CDR3 is 15 amino acids long. Germline V gene sequence: CDR1 SGHRS, CDR2 YFSETQ. CDR3 amino acids: CASSLSSGALETQYF. The CDR3 coding sequence is TGCGCCAGCAGCTTGAGTAGCGGGGCGTTAGAGACCCAGTACTTC.

The V gene is TRBV5-1, the J gene TRBJ2-5; 8 bases line up with TRBD1. This CDR3 is 14 amino acids long. Germline CDR1 SGHRS, CDR2 YFSETQ. V lost 4 bases to trimming and J lost 5 bases; unmatched junction nucleotides: 7. The CDR3 sequence: CASSVDRVGETQYF. The CDR3 nucleotides read TGCGCCAGCAGCGTGGACAGGGTTGGGGAGACCCAGTACTTC.

This clone has more than one count but fewer than ten. The chain employs TRBV5-1 and TRBJ2-5, with 7 bases that match TRBD1. The CDR3 runs to 19 residues. Germline trimming cut 5 bases from V and 2 bases from J; bases unmatched to any gene: 21. Per the germline V gene, CDR1 is SGHRS and CDR2 is YFSETQ. DNA for the CDR3: TGCGCCAGCAGACGCCCGTTTGACCTAAACAAGACAGGGCAAGAGACCCAGTACTTC. Protein product: CASRRPFDLNKTGQETQYF. The variable domain in full, completed from reference TRBV5-1 and TRBJ2-5, reads KAGVTQTPRYLIKTRGQQVTLSCSPISGHRSVSWYQQTPGQGLQFLFEYFSETQRNKGNFPGRFSGRQFSNSRSEMNVSTLELGDSALYLCASRRPFDLNKTGQETQYFGPGTRLLVL.

The gene calls are TRBV27 and TRBJ2-3, with D perhaps TRBD2 (7 bases). This CDR3 is built from 16 residues. Germline CDR1 MNHEY, CDR2 SMNVEV (reference sequence). The V end lost 5 bases, the J end lost 4 bases, and 19 bases lay between the germline ends. Written as DNA, the CDR3 is TGTGCCAGCAGTCCTCTTAGGGGGGGCAGTTCAGATACGCAGTATTTT. The encoded protein is CASSPLRGGSSDTQYF.

The chain employs TRBV21-1 and TRBJ1-1. TRBV21-1 is a documented pseudogene. CDR3 length: 14 residues. DNA of the CDR3: TGTGCCAGCAGCAAAGACGGGGGGGTCACTGAAGCTTTCTTT. This gives the protein CASSKDGGVTEAFF.

The genes are TRBV11-2 and TRBJ2-1; TRBD2 might be the D (5 bases). The length of the CDR3 is 14 residues. V lost 4 bases to trimming and J lost 7 bases, with 14 bases between them. Per the germline V gene, CDR1 is SGHAT and CDR2 is FQNNGV. CDR3 amino acids: CASSSTRLRNEQFF. CDR3 in DNA: TGTGCCAGCAGCTCCACAAGACTACGGAATGAGCAGTTCTTC.

V and J are TRBV3-1 (or the pseudogene TRBV3-2) and TRBJ1-1, with TRBD1 as a possible D gene (5 bases). V was clipped by 3 bases and J by 4 bases, with 18 bases between them. This CDR3 is 16 amino acids long. Germline CDR1 is LGHDT and CDR2 is YNNKEL (reference sequence). CDR3 coding DNA: TGTGCCAGCAGCCAGAATGGGGTCAGGGTGGGCACTGAAGCTTTCTTT. Protein sequence: CASSQNGVRVGTEAFF.

The rearrangement uses TRBV5-5 and TRBJ2-7; possibly TRBD1 for D (5 bases). The CDR3 loop spans 13 amino acids. Trimming shortened V by 6 bases and J by 2 bases, and 12 bases separated the two germline ends. Germline CDR1 is SGHKS and CDR2 is YYEKEE (reference sequence). The CDR3: CASTVEDTYEQYF. CDR3 DNA sequence: TGTGCCAGCACAGTAGAGGACACCTACGAGCAGTACTTC.

For the CDR3, the DNA is TGTGCCAGCAGCTTAAGCTTAATCCAGGGTAACACTGAAGCTTTCTTT. Encoded protein: CASSLSLIQGNTEAFF. The chain recombines TRBV7-9 with TRBJ1-1, with D perhaps matching TRBD1 (5 bases). CDR3 length: 16 residues. Germline CDR1 SEHNR, CDR2 FQNEAQ (reference sequence). V dropped 2 bases and J dropped 2 bases, with 15 bases sitting between them.

V gene TRBV19 combines with J gene TRBJ2-6; 10 nucleotides align to TRBD1. The trim removed 4 bases at V and 2 bases at J, leaving 11 bases unmatched. The CDR3 contains 19 residues. The germline V gene has CDR1 LNHDA and CDR2 SQIVND (reference sequence). The CDR3 sequence is CASSTLRTGGKTGANVLTF. The CDR3, as DNA: TGTGCCAGTAGTACGCTACGGACAGGGGGTAAGACTGGGGCCAACGTCCTGACTTTC.

The chain combines TRBV5-4 with TRBJ2-3; TRBD2 matches 9 bases. The CDR3 length is 14 residues. The ends lost 6 bases at V and 1 base at J; junction bases unmatched: 3. CDR1 and CDR2 from the germline V gene are SGHNT and YYREEE (reference sequence). In nucleotides, the CDR3 is TGTGCCAGCACGGAGCGGGGGGGCACAGATACGCAGTATTTT. Protein sequence: CASTERGGTDTQYF.

The rearrangement uses TRBV7-9 and TRBJ1-2; 8 positions match TRBD1. CDR1 SEHNR and CDR2 FQNEAQ come from the germline V gene (reference sequence). The J segment lost 8 bases and the V segment lost 5 bases, leaving 10 bases of the junction unmatched. The CDR3 has 14 amino acids. The CDR3 region has the DNA TGTGCCAGCAGCACACGACAGGGGACTATCGGCTACACCTTC. Its translation is CASSTRQGTIGYTF.

The chain recombines TRBV11-2 with TRBJ2-3, with TRBD2 matching over 7 bases. The CDR3 sequence is 15 residues long. Looked up from germline, CDR1 is SGHAT and CDR2 is FQNNGV. Germline trimming cut 5 bases from V and 6 bases from J; bases unmatched to any gene: 11. CDR3 loop: CASSPPRGSGDTQYF. The CDR3 region has the DNA TGTGCCAGCAGCCCTCCGCGGGGTAGCGGGGATACGCAGTATTTT.

The chain carries TRBV11-2 and TRBJ1-5, with 9 bases lining up with TRBD1. Germline trimming cut 4 bases from V and 7 bases from J; bases unmatched to any gene: 5. There are 14 residues in the CDR3. CDR1 SGHAT and CDR2 FQNNGV come from the germline V gene. The CDR3 DNA reads as TGTGCCAGCAGCTCCACAGGGGGCGGACAGCCCCAGCATTTT. It specifies CASSSTGGGQPQHF.

This clone has more than one count but fewer than ten. CDR3 nucleotides: TGTGCCAGCAGACCCGACAGGGGGAGGCTTGGCGAGCAGTACTTC. Protein sequence: CASRPDRGRLGEQYF. The chain employs TRBV7-9 and TRBJ2-7, with TRBD1 matching 9 bases. The CDR3 is 15 amino acids. Germline lookup yields CDR1 SEHNR and CDR2 FQNEAQ (reference sequence). The V and J ends lost 6 bases and 6 bases, in that order; junction bases with no gene match: 12.

V and J are TRBV19 and TRBJ2-7; D possibly corresponds to TRBD1 (6 bases). Trimming took off 5 bases at V and 5 bases at J, with 22 bases between the two ends. Germline loops: CDR1 LNHDA, CDR2 SQIVND (reference sequence). This CDR3 has 16 amino acids. The CDR3 coding sequence is TGTGCCAGTAGTTCCTCATCAGGGGCGTCCTGGGACGAGCAGTACTTC. Its protein product is CASSSSSGASWDEQYF.

V is TRBV5-1 and J is TRBJ2-1; D gene ambiguous. Germline-derived CDR1 and CDR2 are SGHRS and YFSETQ. CDR3 size: 15 residues. With 0 bases removed from V and 8 bases from J, the gap between germline ends came to 15 bases. The CDR3 is CASSLAGSDGDEQFF. Here the CDR3 DNA reads TGCGCCAGCAGCTTGGCAGGTTCTGACGGCGATGAGCAGTTCTTC.

This clone was counted a single time. The rearrangement uses TRBV5-8 and TRBJ1-4; possibly TRBD1 for D (6 bases). Per the germline V gene, CDR1 is SGHTS and CDR2 is YDEGEE. The CDR3 has 16 amino acids. V lost 1 base, J lost 0 bases, and 10 bases lay in between. The CDR3 nucleotides are TGTGCCAGCAGCTTGTGGGGGCGTGCAACTAATGAAAAACTGTTTTTT. This codes for CASSLWGRATNEKLFF.

The chain couples TRBV7-3 to TRBJ1-1; TRBD1 matches 8 bases. Per germline, CDR1 SGHTA and CDR2 FQGTGA. This CDR3 has 13 amino acids. With 5 bases clipped from V and 3 bases from J, the junction kept 2 bases outside the gene matches. CDR3 protein: CASSLDRDTEAFF. CDR3 DNA: TGTGCCAGCAGCCTGGACAGGGACACTGAAGCTTTCTTT.

The V call is TRBV5-1, the J call TRBJ2-1; 8 positions agree with TRBD2. The length of the CDR3 is 16 residues. The germline CDR1 and CDR2 sequences are SGHRS and YFSETQ. Germline trimming cut 0 bases from V and 2 bases from J; bases unmatched to any gene: 4. The CDR3 protein is CASSLVAGGPYNEQFF. The DNA of the CDR3 is TGCGCCAGCAGCTTGGTCGCGGGGGGCCCCTACAATGAGCAGTTCTTC.